One and the same sample provided the 24 T cell receptor beta chains below, sequenced in a study of blood T cell repertoires in COVID-19. Here immunoSEQ multiplex PCR was the method, and the copy in TCRdb shows in-frame clones only, minus some. This sample has about 36,000 clones, with around four fifths found just once. The sample was peripheral blood. The receptor source for this set is a man aged 55-75 years with acute or convalescent COVID-19.

V usage is TRBV14 and J usage is TRBJ2-5; D is unclear. Germline lookup yields CDR1 SGHDN and CDR2 FVKESK. V dropped 3 bases and J dropped 5 bases, with 7 bases sitting between them. This CDR3 region has 12 residues. CDR3 DNA sequence: TGTGCCAGCAGCCAGGCCAGGGAGACCCAGTACTTC. It encodes CASSQARETQYF.

CDR3 nucleotide sequence: TGTGCCAGCAGCCAAGCCCCGAGCGGGCCGGAGTACTTC. Its translation is CASSQAPSGPEYF. The J gene is TRBJ2-4, the V gene TRBV6-2 or TRBV6-3, with D maybe TRBD2 (6 bases). Germline V gene lookup returns CDR1 MNHEY and CDR2 SVGEGT. CDR3 size: 13 residues. Between the trimmed V and J ends, which lost 6 bases and 14 bases, there was a span of 20 bases.

V usage is TRBV7-9 and J usage is TRBJ2-4, with TRBD2 matching over 10 bases. The CDR3 extends over 19 amino acids. V was pared by 2 bases and J by 3 bases, with 13 bases of the junction left unmatched. Germline values: CDR1 SEHNR, CDR2 FQNEAQ (reference sequence). CDR3 protein: CASSLNRAGGPLGKNIQYF. CDR3 nucleotides: TGTGCCAGCAGCTTAAATCGAGCGGGAGGGCCGTTGGGCAAAAACATTCAGTACTTC.

The chain combines TRBV28 with TRBJ1-2; no reliable D call. Germline CDR1 MDHEN, CDR2 SYDVKM. V lost 4 bases to trimming and J lost 0 bases, with 15 bases between them. The length of the CDR3 is 16 residues. The CDR3 sequence: CASSSGTPWANYGYTF. DNA of the CDR3: TGTGCCAGCAGTTCAGGAACCCCTTGGGCTAACTATGGCTACACCTTC.

The chain links TRBV11-3 to TRBJ2-5; D is possibly TRBD1 (5 bases). Per germline, CDR1 SGHNT and CDR2 YENEEA. V shed 5 bases and J shed 2 bases, with 9 bases lying between them. The CDR3 is made up of 13 amino acids. CDR3 in amino acids: CASSRTLQETQYF. Written as DNA, the CDR3 is TGTGCCAGCAGCCGGACACTTCAAGAGACCCAGTACTTC.

The rearrangement uses TRBV29-1 and TRBJ2-1, with TRBD2 matching over 10 bases. Germline V gives CDR1 SQVTM, CDR2 ANQGSEA. V shed 5 bases and J 2 bases; nucleotides not matched to a gene: 3. This CDR3 region has 14 residues. The CDR3 sequence: CSVSGRDTYNEQFF. The CDR3 bases are TGCAGCGTTAGCGGGAGGGATACCTACAATGAGCAGTTCTTC.

CDR3 amino acids: CASSRGQVNEKLFF. The CDR3 DNA reads TGCGCCAGCAGCCGGGGACAGGTAAATGAAAAACTGTTTTTT. The chain couples TRBV4-1 to TRBJ1-4, with 8 bases that match TRBD1. V was pared by 4 bases and J by 5 bases, with 3 bases of the junction left unmatched. The CDR3 runs to 14 residues. CDR1 is MGHRA and CDR2 is YSYEKL in the germline V gene.

The J gene is TRBJ2-7, the V gene TRBV4-2, with D unclear. Trimming took 2 bases from V and 3 from J, leaving 17 bases between them. The CDR3 is made up of 16 amino acids. Looked up from germline, CDR1 is LGHNA and CDR2 is YNFKEQ. This CDR3 reads CASSQRAELENYEQYF. The CDR3 nucleotides are TGTGCCAGCAGCCAACGTGCGGAATTAGAAAACTACGAGCAGTACTTC.

This clone was observed a few times. The chain carries TRBV5-6 and TRBJ2-5; the match to TRBD2 covers 8 bases. The CDR3 is 13 residues long. The trim removed 3 bases at V and 6 bases at J, leaving 4 bases unmatched. Looked up from germline, CDR1 is SGHDT and CDR2 is YYEEEE. The CDR3 is CASSSGGLKTQYF. DNA of the CDR3: TGTGCCAGCAGCTCGGGGGGGCTAAAGACCCAGTACTTC.

The chain couples TRBV20-1 to TRBJ2-1; a possible D gene is TRBD2 (5 bases). The germline V gene encodes CDR1 DFQATT and CDR2 SNEGSKA (reference sequence). The CDR3 has 12 residues. The V gene lost 3 bases and the J gene lost 7 bases, with 10 bases spanning the gap. CDR3 bases: TGCAGTGCTAGTTTGCCGGGGAATGAGCAGTTCTTC. Translated, it gives CSASLPGNEQFF.

This clone was detected only once. The chain employs TRBV24-1 and TRBJ2-3; 11 positions agree with TRBD2. With V trimmed by 1 base and J by 5 bases, 13 bases remained unmatched. This CDR3 spans 19 amino acids. Germline CDR1 reads KGHDR; CDR2 reads SFDVKD. The CDR3 loop reads CATSDLGLAGGGVEDTQYF. CDR3 coding DNA: TGTGCCACCAGTGATTTAGGTCTAGCGGGAGGCGGAGTTGAAGATACGCAGTATTTT.

The rearrangement links TRBV12-3 or TRBV12-4 to TRBJ2-1; D is ambiguous. V was pared by 3 bases and J by 6 bases, with 6 bases between. The CDR3 length is 12 residues. CDR3 DNA sequence: TGTGCCAGCAGTTTTTCAGGCAATGAGCAGTTCTTC. As protein: CASSFSGNEQFF.

The chain links TRBV6-2 or TRBV6-3 to TRBJ2-5; 7 bases line up with TRBD1. In germline, CDR1 is MNHEY, CDR2 SVGEGT. The CDR3 extends over 16 amino acids. The V segment lost 5 bases and the J segment 4 bases; nucleotides outside the gene matches: 13. CDR3 coding DNA: TGTGCCAGCAGTCGAACCAACAGGGGCCTGCGAGAGACCCAGTACTTC. Its protein product is CASSRTNRGLRETQYF.

The chain has TRBV7-9 and TRBJ2-1; 7 bases are a match to TRBD1. J was trimmed by 5 bases and V by 7 bases; bases with no gene match: 14. Germline lookup yields CDR1 SEHNR and CDR2 FQNEAQ (reference sequence). This CDR3 contains 16 residues. CDR3 bases: TGTGCCAGCACCCAATCACCGACAGGGACGGACAATGAGCAGTTCTTC. Translating gives CASTQSPTGTDNEQFF.

This sequence joins TRBV11-2 and TRBJ2-5; perhaps TRBD2 as D (6 bases). The CDR3 runs 16 residues. CDR1 and CDR2 from the germline V gene are SGHAT and FQNNGV. The V and J ends lost 2 bases and 0 bases respectively, with 13 bases between them. The CDR3 region is CASSLLGGNNQETQYF. In nucleotides, the CDR3 is TGTGCCAGCAGCTTATTGGGGGGTAACAACCAAGAGACCCAGTACTTC.

V usage is TRBV3-1 (or the pseudogene TRBV3-2) and J usage is TRBJ2-3; D not resolved. This CDR3 is 14 amino acids long. Trimming took 3 bases from V and 2 from J, leaving 9 bases between them. Germline V CDR1 and CDR2: LGHDT, YNNKEL (reference sequence). For the CDR3, the DNA is TGTGCCAGCAGCCATAGACTCGTCACAGATACGCAGTATTTT. Amino acid sequence: CASSHRLVTDTQYF.

The chain combines TRBV5-1 with TRBJ2-1; perhaps TRBD1 as D (5 bases). The CDR3 has 17 residues. V was cut by 0 bases and J by 0 bases, with 13 bases left in between. The V gene's germline CDR1 is SGHRS and CDR2 YFSETQ. CDR3 DNA: TGCGCCAGCAGCTTGGCCGAAGGGGTGAGCTCCTACAATGAGCAGTTCTTC. This gives the protein CASSLAEGVSSYNEQFF.

The chain combines TRBV4-3 with TRBJ2-5; the match to TRBD1 covers 8 bases. Germline V gene sequence: CDR1 LGHNA, CDR2 YSLEER. J gave up 1 base and V 5 bases, and 6 bases lay outside the gene matches. The CDR3 extends over 15 amino acids. DNA of the CDR3: TGCGCCAGCAGCGCATACAGGGGGTCCCAAGAGACCCAGTACTTC. Translation gives CASSAYRGSQETQYF.

The chain links TRBV15 to TRBJ2-7; 7 bases map to TRBD1. The V gene end was trimmed by 1 base and the J gene end by 0 bases; junction bases not matched to a gene: 9. Germline V gene data show CDR1 as LNHNV and CDR2 as YYDKDF (reference sequence). The CDR3 consists of 17 residues. Here the CDR3 reads CATSRVLPGQTSYEQYF. The CDR3 DNA is TGTGCCACCAGCAGAGTCCTCCCGGGACAGACCTCCTACGAGCAGTACTTC.

This chain uses TRBV5-6 with TRBJ1-2; tentatively, D is TRBD1 (6 bases). Trimming shortened V by 0 bases and J by 2 bases, and 11 bases separated the two germline ends. The CDR3 sequence is 15 residues long. From germline, CDR1 is SGHDT and CDR2 YYEEEE. The CDR3 loop reads CASSLGQGTNYGYTF. In DNA form, the CDR3 reads TGTGCCAGCAGCTTGGGGCAGGGGACCAACTATGGCTACACCTTC. The whole variable domain, filled in from reference TRBV5-6 and TRBJ1-2, reads DAGVTQSPTHLIKTRGQQVTLRCSPKSGHDTVSWYQQALGQGPQFIFQYYEEEERQRGNFPDRFSGHQFPNYSSELNVNALLLGDSALYLCASSLGQGTNYGYTFGSGTRLTVV.

The V and J genes are TRBV12-3 or TRBV12-4 and TRBJ2-7; TRBD2 might be the D (5 bases). V lost 5 bases and J 2 bases, leaving 7 bases between the germline ends. The CDR3 extends over 12 amino acids. CDR3 in DNA: TGTGCCAGCAGTCGAGGGCCCTACGAGCAGTACTTC. Amino acids: CASSRGPYEQYF.

V and J are TRBV10-3 and TRBJ2-3; 7 nucleotides align to TRBD1. This CDR3 is built from 13 residues. Germline trimming cut 6 bases from V and 5 bases from J; bases unmatched to any gene: 5. Germline assignment: CDR1 ENHRY and CDR2 SYGVKD. DNA for the CDR3: TGTGCCATCAGCGACAGGGTACGAGATACGCAGTATTTT. It yields the protein CAISDRVRDTQYF.

This clone has more than one count but fewer than ten. The chain combines TRBV27 with TRBJ2-2; 8 nucleotides line up with TRBD1. V trimming: 0 bases; J trimming: 5 bases; junction bases outside the gene matches: 8. The CDR3 is 17 residues long. CDR1 MNHEY and CDR2 SMNVEV come from the germline V gene (reference sequence). DNA for the CDR3: TGTGCCAGCAGTTTATCGATCCAGGGGGCGCGTACCGGGGAGCTGTTTTTT. Residues: CASSLSIQGARTGELFF.

The chain recombines TRBV4-1 with TRBJ2-3, with D perhaps TRBD1 (5 bases). Deletions cut 1 base from V and 6 bases from J, with 17 bases between. Germline V lookup: CDR1 MGHRA, CDR2 YSYEKL. The CDR3 length is 16 residues. The CDR3 sequence: CASSQGLSQDSDTQYF. The CDR3 DNA is TGCGCCAGCAGCCAAGGTTTGTCACAGGATAGCGATACGCAGTATTTT.